The subject of this entry is one TCR beta chain. A read error may produce the germline difference seen at one junction end. Germline CDR1 reads MNHEY; CDR2 reads SVGAGI. The length of the CDR3 is 13 residues. These data originate in a study of blood T cell repertoires in COVID-19. On the study more broadly: PBMCs, B-cell-depleted T cells, or T cells were the source of the cDNA or gDNA that made up the material.

The repertoire was sequenced with immunoSEQ multiplex PCR; TCRdb's copy has only in-frame clones and lacks some. The sample holds 400,000 to 450,000 clones; 85% to 90% are singletons and the top ten take around 1.1%. The sequence derives from a man aged 30 to 45 who had recovered from COVID-19. Sequenced: PBMCs or T cells enriched from blood (not recorded which). V gene TRBV6-5 combines with J gene TRBJ1-1; a weak D match, TRBD1 (5 bases). CDR3: CISGDKMNTEAFF. In nucleotides, the CDR3 is TGCATTTCGGGGGATAAGATGAACACTGAAGCTTTCTTT.